This T cell receptor beta chain is drawn from a study of cytomegalovirus exposure and HLA in healthy donors. PCR involved 60 Vbeta and 13 Jbeta primers. Using immunoSEQ multiplex PCR, the repertoire was profiled, and TCRdb retains in-frame clones only, with some absent. The table shows 200,000 to 250,000 clones, with approximately 81% occurring only once. CDR3 length equals 16 residues. CDR1 is SGHRS, CDR2 YFSETQ, per germline. V lost 0 bases, J lost 1 base, and 7 bases stayed unmatched. Source material: PBMCs. V is TRBV5-1 and J is TRBJ2-7; TRBD2 agrees at 7 bases. This sequence was found in a woman aged 55-75 years in good health and CMV-seropositive. CDR3 amino acids: CASSLGEGTLSYEQYF. The CDR3 nucleotides read TGCGCCAGCAGCTTGGGGGAGGGAACCCTATCCTACGAGCAGTACTTC. The full variable domain, rest sourced from reference TRBV5-1 and TRBJ2-7, is KAGVTQTPRYLIKTRGQQVTLSCSPISGHRSVSWYQQTPGQGLQFLFEYFSETQRNKGNFPGRFSGRQFSNSRSEMNVSTLELGDSALYLCASSLGEGTLSYEQYFGPGTRLTVT.